Detailed here is one T cell receptor beta chain. Here immunoSEQ multiplex PCR was the method, and the copy in TCRdb shows in-frame clones only, minus some. This table has tens of thousands of clones, more than 95% appearing once. This sample was taken from a study of technical replicates of blood from a handful of donors. This CDR3 spans 16 amino acids. The V gene end was trimmed by 5 bases and the J gene end by 4 bases; junction bases not matched to a gene: 12. Germline values: CDR1 SGHVS, CDR2 FNYEAQ. The chain has TRBV7-6 and TRBJ2-3, with TRBD1 identical over 7 bases. The sample taken for sequencing was T cells isolated from PBMCs. This clonotype was sampled from a human donor in good health. The CDR3 sequence is CASSMRQGVLADTQYF. CDR3 coding DNA: TGTGCCAGCAGCATGAGACAGGGTGTTCTCGCAGATACGCAGTATTTT. Looking up the rest from reference TRBV7-6 and TRBJ2-3 gives the full variable domain: GAGVSQSPRYKVTKRGQDVALRCDPISGHVSLYWYRQALGQGPEFLTYFNYEAQQDKSGLPNDRFSAERPEGSISTLTIQRTEQRDSAMYRCASSMRQGVLADTQYFGPGTRLTVL.